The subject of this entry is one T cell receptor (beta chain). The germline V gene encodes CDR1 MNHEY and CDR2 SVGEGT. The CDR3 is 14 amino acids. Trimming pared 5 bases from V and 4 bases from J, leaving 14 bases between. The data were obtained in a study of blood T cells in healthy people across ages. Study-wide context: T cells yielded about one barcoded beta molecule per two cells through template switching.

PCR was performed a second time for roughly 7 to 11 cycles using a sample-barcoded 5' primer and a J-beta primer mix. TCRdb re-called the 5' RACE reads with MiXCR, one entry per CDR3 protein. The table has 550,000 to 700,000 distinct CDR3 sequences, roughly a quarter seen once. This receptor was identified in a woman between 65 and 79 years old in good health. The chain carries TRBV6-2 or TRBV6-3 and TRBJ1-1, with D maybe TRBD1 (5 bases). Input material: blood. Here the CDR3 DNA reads TGTGCCAGCAGTAAGGGGCACAGAAGCACTGAAGCTTTCTTT. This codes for CASSKGHRSTEAFF.